The present entry profiles one T cell receptor beta chain with its context. The germline CDR1 and CDR2 sequences are LGHNA and YNFKEQ. The CDR3 consists of 13 residues. Trimming stripped 1 base from V and 11 bases from J, with 14 bases between. The sample comes from a study of blood T cell repertoires in COVID-19. The protocol was immunoSEQ multiplex PCR, while the TCRdb copy is restricted to in-frame clones and leaves out a portion. The sample yields approximately 80,000 clones, about 80% seen once. Sequenced: peripheral blood. This clonotype was obtained from a woman aged 65 to 85 with acute or convalescent COVID-19. The chain recombines TRBV4-2 with TRBJ1-1, with D perhaps TRBD1 (6 bases). Written as DNA, the CDR3 is TGTGCCAGCAGCCAAGGGGGAGGGGGTCTGGCTTTCTTT. Translated: CASSQGGGGLAFF.